This TCR beta chain was obtained from a study of blood T cell repertoires in COVID-19. Original processing notes: The assay estimated nucleated cells by amplifying reference gene primers. Here immunoSEQ multiplex PCR was the method, and the copy in TCRdb shows in-frame clones only, minus some. V, J and clone size are taken as reported in that table, and D and trimming were inferred from the DNA itself. The data contain 200,000 to 250,000 clones, nearly 90% of them singletons. Trimming took off 0 bases at V and 0 bases at J, with 7 bases between the two ends. Germline assignment: CDR1 SGDLS and CDR2 YYNGEE. This CDR3 is built from 15 residues.

This clonotype was sampled from a young woman who had recovered from COVID-19. This sequence joins TRBV9 and TRBJ2-1, with no clear D. The source material was peripheral blood. Here the CDR3 DNA reads TGTGCCAGCAGCGTAGGGCCAAGCTCCTACAATGAGCAGTTCTTC. Protein sequence: CASSVGPSSYNEQFF.